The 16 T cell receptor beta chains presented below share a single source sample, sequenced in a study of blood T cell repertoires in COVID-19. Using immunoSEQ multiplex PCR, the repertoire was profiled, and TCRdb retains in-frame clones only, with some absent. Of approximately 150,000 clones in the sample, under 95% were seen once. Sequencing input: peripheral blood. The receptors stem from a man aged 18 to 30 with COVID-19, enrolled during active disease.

In nucleotides, the CDR3 is TGCAGCGTGCCCACCAGGACAGGGTGGGCAGATACGCAGTATTTT. Translation gives CSVPTRTGWADTQYF. The chain has TRBV29-1 and TRBJ2-3, with 8 positions matching TRBD1. Germline trimming cut 6 bases from V and 4 bases from J; bases unmatched to any gene: 12. This CDR3 spans 15 amino acids. The germline gives CDR1 SQVTM, CDR2 ANQGSEA.

The CDR3 DNA reads as TGTGCCAGCAGCCCTACCCCCTACGAGCAGTACTTC. It encodes CASSPTPYEQYF. The chain is built from TRBV7-8 and TRBJ2-7; D is unresolved. The length of the CDR3 is 12 residues. CDR1 and CDR2 (germline): SGHVS, FQNEAQ. Trimming pared 5 bases from V and 2 bases from J, leaving 7 bases between. Variable domain in full (rest from reference TRBV7-8 and TRBJ2-7): GAGVSQSPRYKVAKRGQDVALRCDPISGHVSLFWYQQALGQGPEFLTYFQNEAQLDKSGLPSDRFFAERPEGSVSTLKIQRTQQEDSAVYLCASSPTPYEQYFGPGTRLTVT.

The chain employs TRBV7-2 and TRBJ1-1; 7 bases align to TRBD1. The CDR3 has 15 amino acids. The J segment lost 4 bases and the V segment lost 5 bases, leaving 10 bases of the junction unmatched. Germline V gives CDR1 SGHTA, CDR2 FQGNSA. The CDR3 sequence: CASSPRQGGGTEAFF. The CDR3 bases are TGTGCCAGCAGCCCGAGACAGGGTGGGGGCACTGAAGCTTTCTTT.

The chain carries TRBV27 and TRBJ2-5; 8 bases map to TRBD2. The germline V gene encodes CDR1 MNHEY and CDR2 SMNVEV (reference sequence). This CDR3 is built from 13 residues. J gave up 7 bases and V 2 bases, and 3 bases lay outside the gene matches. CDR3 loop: CASSLPGGGTQYF. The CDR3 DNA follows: TGTGCCAGCAGTTTACCCGGGGGGGGGACCCAGTACTTC.

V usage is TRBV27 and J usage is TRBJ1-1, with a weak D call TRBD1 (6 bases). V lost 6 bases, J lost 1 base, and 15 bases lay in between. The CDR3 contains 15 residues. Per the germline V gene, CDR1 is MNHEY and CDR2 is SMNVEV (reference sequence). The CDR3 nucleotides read TGTGCCAGCAGGAACCGGGACACGGGGAACACTGAAGCTTTCTTT. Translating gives CASRNRDTGNTEAFF.

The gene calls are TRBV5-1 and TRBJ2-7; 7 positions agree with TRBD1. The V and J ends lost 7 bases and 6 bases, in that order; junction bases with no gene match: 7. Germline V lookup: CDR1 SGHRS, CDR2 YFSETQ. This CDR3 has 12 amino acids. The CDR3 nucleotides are TGCGCCAGCTCCCTGACAGGGAGCGAGCAGTACTTC. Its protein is CASSLTGSEQYF.

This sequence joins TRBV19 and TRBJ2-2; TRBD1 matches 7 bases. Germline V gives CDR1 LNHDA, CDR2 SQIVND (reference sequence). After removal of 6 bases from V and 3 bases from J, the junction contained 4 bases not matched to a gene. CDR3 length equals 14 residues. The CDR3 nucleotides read TGTGCCAGTAGACCGGGACAGCACACCGGGGAGCTGTTTTTT. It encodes CASRPGQHTGELFF.

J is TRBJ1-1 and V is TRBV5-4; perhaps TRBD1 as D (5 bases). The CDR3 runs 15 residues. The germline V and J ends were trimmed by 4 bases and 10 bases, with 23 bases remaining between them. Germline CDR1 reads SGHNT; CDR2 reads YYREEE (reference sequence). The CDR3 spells CASSADPGNPRRAFF. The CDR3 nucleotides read TGTGCCAGCAGCGCGGACCCAGGGAATCCAAGGCGAGCTTTCTTT.

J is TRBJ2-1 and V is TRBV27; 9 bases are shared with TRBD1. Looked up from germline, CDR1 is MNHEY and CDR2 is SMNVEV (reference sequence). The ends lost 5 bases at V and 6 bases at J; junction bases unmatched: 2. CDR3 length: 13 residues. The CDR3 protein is CASSPTGGNEQFF. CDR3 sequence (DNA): TGTGCCAGCAGTCCGACAGGGGGCAATGAGCAGTTCTTC.

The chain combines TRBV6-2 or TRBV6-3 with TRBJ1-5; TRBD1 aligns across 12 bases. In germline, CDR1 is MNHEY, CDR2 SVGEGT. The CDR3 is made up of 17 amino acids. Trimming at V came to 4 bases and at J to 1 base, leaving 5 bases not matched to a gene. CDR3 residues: CASSSGTGGWSNQPQHF. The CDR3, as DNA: TGTGCCAGCAGTTCCGGGACAGGGGGCTGGAGCAATCAGCCCCAGCATTTT.

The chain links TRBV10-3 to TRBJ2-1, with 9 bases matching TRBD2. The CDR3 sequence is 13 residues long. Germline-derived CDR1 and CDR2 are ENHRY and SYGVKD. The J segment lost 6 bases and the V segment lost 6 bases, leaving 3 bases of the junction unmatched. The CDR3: CAIRGLAGNEQFF. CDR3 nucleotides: TGTGCCATCAGGGGACTAGCAGGCAATGAGCAGTTCTTC.

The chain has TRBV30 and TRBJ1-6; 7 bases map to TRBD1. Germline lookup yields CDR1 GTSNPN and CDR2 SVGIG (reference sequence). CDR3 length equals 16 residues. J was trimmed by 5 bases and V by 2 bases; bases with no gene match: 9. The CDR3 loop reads CAWSPLDRLHNSPLHF. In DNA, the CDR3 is TGTGCCTGGAGTCCCCTGGACAGGCTACATAATTCACCCCTCCACTTT.

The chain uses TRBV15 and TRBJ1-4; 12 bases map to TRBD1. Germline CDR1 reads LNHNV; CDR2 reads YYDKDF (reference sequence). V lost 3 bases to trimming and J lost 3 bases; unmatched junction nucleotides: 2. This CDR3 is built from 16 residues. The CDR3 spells CATSRGQGAANEKLFF. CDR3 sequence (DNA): TGTGCCACCAGCAGGGGACAGGGGGCGGCTAATGAAAAACTGTTTTTT.

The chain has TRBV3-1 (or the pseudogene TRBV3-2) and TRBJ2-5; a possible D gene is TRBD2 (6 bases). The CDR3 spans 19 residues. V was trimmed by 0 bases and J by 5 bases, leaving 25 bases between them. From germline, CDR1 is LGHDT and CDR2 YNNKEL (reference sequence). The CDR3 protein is CASSQDRGKDRLLLETQYF. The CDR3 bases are TGTGCCAGCAGCCAAGATCGCGGGAAAGACAGACTGCTTTTGGAGACCCAGTACTTC.

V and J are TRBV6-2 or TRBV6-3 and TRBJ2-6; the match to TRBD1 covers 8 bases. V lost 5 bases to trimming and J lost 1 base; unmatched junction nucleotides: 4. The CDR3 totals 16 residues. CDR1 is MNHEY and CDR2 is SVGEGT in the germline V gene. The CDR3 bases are TGTGCCAGCAGTCGGACAGGGCCTTCTGGGGCCAACGTCCTGACTTTC. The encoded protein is CASSRTGPSGANVLTF.

The CDR3 protein is CATSDLQREGPGDTDTQYF. The CDR3 DNA reads TGTGCCACCAGTGATTTGCAGCGGGAGGGTCCAGGGGACACAGATACGCAGTATTTT. V gene TRBV24-1 combines with J gene TRBJ2-3; 10 positions match TRBD2. V shed 0 bases and J 2 bases; nucleotides not matched to a gene: 10. The CDR3 covers 19 residues. The germline CDR1 and CDR2 sequences are KGHDR and SFDVKD.